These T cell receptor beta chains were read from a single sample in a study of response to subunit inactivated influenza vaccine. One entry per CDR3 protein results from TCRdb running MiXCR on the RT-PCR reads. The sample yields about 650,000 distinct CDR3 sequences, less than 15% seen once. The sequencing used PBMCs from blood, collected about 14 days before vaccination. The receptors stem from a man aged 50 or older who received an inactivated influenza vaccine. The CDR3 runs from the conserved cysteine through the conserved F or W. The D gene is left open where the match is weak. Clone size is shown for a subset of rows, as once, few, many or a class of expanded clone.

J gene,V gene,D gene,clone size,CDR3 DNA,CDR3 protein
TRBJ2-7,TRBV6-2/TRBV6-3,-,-,TGTGCCAGCAGTTACTGGGCGGAGCAGTACTTC,CASSYWAEQYF
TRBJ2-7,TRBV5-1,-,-,TGCGCCAGCAGCACCTCGAGCTCCTACGAGCAGTACTTC,CASSTSSSYEQYF
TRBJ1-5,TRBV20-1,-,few,TGCAGTGCTAGGGGTCGCCGGGGAAACAATCAGCCCCAGCATTTT,CSARGRRGNNQPQHF
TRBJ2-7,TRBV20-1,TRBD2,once,TGCAGTGCTATAGATAGACTAGCGGTTAACGAGCAGTACTTC,CSAIDRLAVNEQYF
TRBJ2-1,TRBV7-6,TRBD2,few,TGTGCCAGCAGCTTATCCCTAGCGGGAGGGGCCAATGAGCAGTTCTTC,CASSLSLAGGANEQFF
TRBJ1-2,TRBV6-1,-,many,TGTGCCAGCAGTGAAGGGGGTCGGGATGGCTACACCTTC,CASSEGGRDGYTF
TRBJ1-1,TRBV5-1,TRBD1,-,TGCGCCAGCAGCTTTACGGACAGGGGGACTGAAGCTTTCTTT,CASSFTDRGTEAFF
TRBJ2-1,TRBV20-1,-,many,TGCAGTGCTAGGAGAGGGGGCTCCTACAATGAGCAGTTCTTC,CSARRGGSYNEQFF
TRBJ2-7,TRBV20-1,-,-,TGCAGTGCTAGAGTCCCGTTGAACGGCGAGCAGTACTTC,CSARVPLNGEQYF
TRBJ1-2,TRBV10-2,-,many,TGCGCCAGCAGTGAGATGGGCCCTCTATCCGGCTACACCTTC,CASSEMGPLSGYTF
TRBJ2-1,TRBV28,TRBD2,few,TGTGCCAGCAGTTTTTTAGCGGGAGACGAGAATGAGCAGTTCTTC,CASSFLAGDENEQFF
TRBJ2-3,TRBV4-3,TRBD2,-,TGCGCCAGCAGGTTAGCGGGAGGGCCCTCAGATACGCAGTATTTT,CASRLAGGPSDTQYF
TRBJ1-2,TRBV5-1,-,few,TGCGCCAGCAGCTTGGATTTCTATGGCTACACCTTC,CASSLDFYGYTF
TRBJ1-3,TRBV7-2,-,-,TGTGCCAGCAGCTTAGGACGTTCGAGAAACACCATATATTTT,CASSLGRSRNTIYF
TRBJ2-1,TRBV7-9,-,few,TGTGCCAGCACCCCAAATGATAACGAGCAGTTCTTC,CASTPNDNEQFF
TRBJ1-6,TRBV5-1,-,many,TGCGCCAGCAGCCCGGACGGTTCCTCCTATAATTCACCCCTCCACTTT,CASSPDGSSYNSPLHF
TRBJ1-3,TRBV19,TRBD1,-,TGTGCCAGTAGTATAACAGGGGGCGCCGGAAACACCATATATTTT,CASSITGGAGNTIYF
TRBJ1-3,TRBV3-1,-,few,TGTGCCAGCAGCCTTTTCAACTCCAGGGGCGCGGGAAACACCATATATTTT,CASSLFNSRGAGNTIYF
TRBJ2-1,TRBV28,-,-,TGTGCCAGCAGTTTTTTGTTCATTGGGGGCCCTAGCTCCTACAATGAGCAGTTCTTC,CASSFLFIGGPSSYNEQFF
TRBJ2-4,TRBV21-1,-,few,TGTGCCAGCAGCAAAGAGGTCTCGCGGGAAACACTTCTAGCCAAAAACATTCAGTACTTC,CASSKEVSRETLLAKNIQYF
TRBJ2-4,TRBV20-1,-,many,TGCAGTGCTAGTCCCTTTGTAGGGATGGGCAAAAACATTCAGTACTTC,CSASPFVGMGKNIQYF
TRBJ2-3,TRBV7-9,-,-,TGTGCCAGCAGCCGAAATTTAGCGAGTCCAATCACAGATACGCAGTATTTT,CASSRNLASPITDTQYF
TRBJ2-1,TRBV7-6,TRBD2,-,TGTGCCAGCAGCTCCCTCGCTCGGGGGGGGCTTAGCAATGAGCAGTTCTTC,CASSSLARGGLSNEQFF
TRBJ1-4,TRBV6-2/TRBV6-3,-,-,TGTGCCAGCACCACAGGTGTTGGACATGAAAAACTGTTTTTT,CASTTGVGHEKLFF
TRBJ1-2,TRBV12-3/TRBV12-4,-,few,TGTGCCAGCAGTAAGATAAGGGGACTCGAGGGCTACACCTTC,CASSKIRGLEGYTF
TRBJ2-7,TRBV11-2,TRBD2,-,TGTGCCAGCAGCTTTGGACTAGCGGGGGTCTACGAGCAGTACTTC,CASSFGLAGVYEQYF
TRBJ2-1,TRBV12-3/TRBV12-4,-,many,TGTGCCAGCACTATAAAGGGGCGGCAGGCGTTCTTC,CASTIKGRQAFF
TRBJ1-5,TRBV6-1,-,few,TGTGCCAGCAGTGAAGCGACCGGAGGCAGCAATCAGCCCCAGCATTTT,CASSEATGGSNQPQHF
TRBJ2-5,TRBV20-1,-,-,TGCAGTGCTACGAATATAGACGGGGAGACCCAGTACTTC,CSATNIDGETQYF